Here is one TCR beta chain with its context. The repertoire was sequenced with immunoSEQ multiplex PCR; TCRdb's copy has only in-frame clones and lacks some. In the table there are approximately 49,000 clones, around 86% of which are singletons. The sample belongs to a study of control samples from healthy donors and cancer patients. Input material: PBMCs. The sequence came from a woman aged 50 to 65 with lung cancer.

The CDR3 region is CASSPTPSGGLTQYF. The CDR3 DNA reads TGTGCCAGCAGTCCCACCCCTAGCGGGGGTCTGACGCAGTATTTT. V gene TRBV27 combines with J gene TRBJ2-3, with TRBD2 matching 10 bases. The J segment lost 9 bases and the V segment lost 5 bases, leaving 11 bases of the junction unmatched. The CDR3 is made up of 15 amino acids. CDR1 is MNHEY, CDR2 SMNVEV, per germline (reference sequence).